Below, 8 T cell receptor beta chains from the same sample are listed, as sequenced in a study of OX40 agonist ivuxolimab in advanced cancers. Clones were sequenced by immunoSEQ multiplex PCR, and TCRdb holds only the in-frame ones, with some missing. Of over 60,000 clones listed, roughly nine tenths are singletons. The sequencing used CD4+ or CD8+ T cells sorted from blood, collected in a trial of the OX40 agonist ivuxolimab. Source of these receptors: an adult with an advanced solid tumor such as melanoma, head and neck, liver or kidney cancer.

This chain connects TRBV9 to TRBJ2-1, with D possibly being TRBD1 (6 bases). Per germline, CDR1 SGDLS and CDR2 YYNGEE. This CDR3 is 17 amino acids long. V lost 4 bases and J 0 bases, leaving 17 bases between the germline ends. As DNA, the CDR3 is TGTGCCAGCAGCCCATTACAGGGAATGAGCTCCTACAATGAGCAGTTCTTC. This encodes CASSPLQGMSSYNEQFF.

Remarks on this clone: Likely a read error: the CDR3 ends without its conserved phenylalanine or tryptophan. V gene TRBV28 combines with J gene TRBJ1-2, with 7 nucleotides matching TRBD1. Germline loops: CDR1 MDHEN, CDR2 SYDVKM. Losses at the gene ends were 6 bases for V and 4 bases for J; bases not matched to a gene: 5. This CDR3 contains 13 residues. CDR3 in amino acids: CASRPGTVYGYTL. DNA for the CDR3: TGTGCCAGCAGGCCGGGGACAGTCTATGGCTACACCCTC.

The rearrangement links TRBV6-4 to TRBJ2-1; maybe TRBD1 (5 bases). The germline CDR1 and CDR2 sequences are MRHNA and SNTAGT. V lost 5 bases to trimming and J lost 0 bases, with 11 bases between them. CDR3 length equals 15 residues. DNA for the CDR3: TGTGCCAGCAGTATCGACAGCAGCTCCTACAATGAGCAGTTCTTC. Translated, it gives CASSIDSSSYNEQFF.

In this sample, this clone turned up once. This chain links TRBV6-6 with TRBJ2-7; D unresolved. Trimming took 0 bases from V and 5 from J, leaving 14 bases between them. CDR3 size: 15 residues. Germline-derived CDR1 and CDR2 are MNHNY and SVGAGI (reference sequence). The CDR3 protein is CASSYSGGELNEQYF. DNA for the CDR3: TGTGCCAGCAGTTACTCCGGCGGAGAACTGAACGAGCAGTACTTC.

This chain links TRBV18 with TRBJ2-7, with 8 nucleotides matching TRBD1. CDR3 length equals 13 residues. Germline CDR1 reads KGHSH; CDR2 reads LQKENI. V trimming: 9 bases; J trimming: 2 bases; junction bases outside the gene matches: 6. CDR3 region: CASHGQGAYEQYF. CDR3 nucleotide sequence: TGTGCCAGTCACGGACAGGGTGCCTACGAGCAGTACTTC.

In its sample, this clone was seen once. CDR3 protein: CASSIKETQYF. CDR3 DNA: TGTGCCAGCAGCATTAAAGAGACCCAGTACTTC. The chain joins TRBV11-2 to TRBJ2-5; D is ambiguous. Germline V gives CDR1 SGHAT, CDR2 FQNNGV. The CDR3 length is 11 residues. The V end lost 5 bases, the J end lost 3 bases, and 4 bases lay between the germline ends. Using reference TRBV11-2 and TRBJ2-5 for the parts outside the CDR3, the full variable domain is EAGVAQSPRYKIIEKRQSVAFWCNPISGHATLYWYQQILGQGPKLLIQFQNNGVVDDSQLPKDRFSAERLKGVDSTLKIQPAKLEDSAVYLCASSIKETQYFGPGTRLLVL.

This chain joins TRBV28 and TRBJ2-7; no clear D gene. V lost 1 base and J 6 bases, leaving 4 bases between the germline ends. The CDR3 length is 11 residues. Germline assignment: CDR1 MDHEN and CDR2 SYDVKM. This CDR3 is CASSLSREQYF. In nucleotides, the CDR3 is TGTGCCAGCAGTTTATCCCGCGAGCAGTACTTC.

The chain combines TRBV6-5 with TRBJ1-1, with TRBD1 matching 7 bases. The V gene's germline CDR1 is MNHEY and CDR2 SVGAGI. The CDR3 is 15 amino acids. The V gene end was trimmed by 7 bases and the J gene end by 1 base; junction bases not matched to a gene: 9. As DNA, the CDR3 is TGTGCCAGCACCGACCCAGGGGGAGGGAACACTGAAGCTTTCTTT. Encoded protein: CASTDPGGGNTEAFF.